A selection of T cell receptor beta chains follows, all from one sample in a study of T-cell memory formation after mild COVID-19. In TCRdb, the 5' RACE reads were re-called with MiXCR into one record per CDR3 protein. The sample holds around 300,000 distinct CDR3 sequences; more than 13% are singletons and the top ten take around 23%. The specimen was PBMCs or a T cell subset sorted from them (not recorded which). The receptors were gathered from a man aged 18 to 30 who had mild COVID-19 (a few samples of this study predate the infection). Cell type and time point are not known. Each CDR3 is given with its conserved first and last residue. D genes are given only for firm matches. A clone size is listed for some rows: how often the clone was seen (once, few, many), or a class if it is expanded.

TRBV5-5,TRBJ2-3,.,17,.,TGTGCCAGCAGCTTGGAGAATGCAGGGGAAGGCACAGATACGCAGTATTTT,CASSLENAGEGTDTQYF
TRBV12-3/TRBV12-4,TRBJ2-3,.,14,.,TGTGCCAGCAGTAATTCGGGAACCCCAGATACGCAGTATTTT,CASSNSGTPDTQYF
TRBV7-2,TRBJ2-1,many,14,TRBD1,TGTGCCAGCACCGAACAGGGGTCCTACAATGAGCAGTTCTTC,CASTEQGSYNEQFF
TRBV6-2/TRBV6-3,TRBJ2-2,.,13,.,TGTGCCAGCAAACTAGCAAATACCGGGGAGCTGTTTTTT,CASKLANTGELFF
TRBV7-6,TRBJ2-5,few,15,TRBD1,TGTGCCAGCAGCTTATGGGGGACAGCCCAAGAGACCCAGTACTTC,CASSLWGTAQETQYF
TRBV7-9,TRBJ2-2,.,15,.,TGTGCCAGCAGCGCAGTTGCCCGACACACCGGGGAGCTGTTTTTT,CASSAVARHTGELFF
TRBV4-1,TRBJ2-2,few,16,.,TGCGCCAGCAGCCAATATTCCAGGGATGGGACCGGGGAGCTGTTTTTT,CASSQYSRDGTGELFF
TRBV12-3/TRBV12-4,TRBJ2-5,.,14,.,TGTGCCAGCAGTTTAGCGGACGGACAAGAGACCCAGTACTTC,CASSLADGQETQYF
TRBV23-1,TRBJ2-5,.,14,TRBD1,TGCGCCAGCAGCGGGACAGGGCGGGCAGAGACCCAGTACTTC,CASSGTGRAETQYF
TRBV5-5,TRBJ1-1,few,14,.,TGTGCCAGCAGCTTGGGGACAGCAGACACTGAAGCTTTCTTT,CASSLGTADTEAFF
TRBV5-1,TRBJ1-4,many,14,TRBD1,TGCGCCAGCAGCGGCGGACAGGGCGGTGAAAAACTGTTTTTT,CASSGGQGGEKLFF
TRBV5-1,TRBJ1-6,many,15,.,TGCGCCAGCAGCACTGGGTCCCGCGGGAGTTCACCCCTCCACTTT,CASSTGSRGSSPLHF
TRBV5-6,TRBJ2-1,few,15,.,TGTGCCAGCAGCTGGGGATGGGATTACTACAATGAGCAGTTCTTC,CASSWGWDYYNEQFF
TRBV6-2/TRBV6-3,TRBJ2-3,.,14,.,TGTGCCAGCAGTTCCCCCGGCGGCTCAGATACGCAGTATTTT,CASSSPGGSDTQYF
TRBV18,TRBJ2-4,.,16,.,TGTGCCAGCTCACCAGGGTCAGCCGGAGCCAAAAACATTCAGTACTTC,CASSPGSAGAKNIQYF
TRBV12-3/TRBV12-4,TRBJ2-3,many,14,TRBD2,TGTGCCAGCAGTTACGGGGGGGCCGGAGATACGCAGTATTTT,CASSYGGAGDTQYF
TRBV29-1,TRBJ2-7,few,14,TRBD2,TGCAGCGCTGGGACGGGGGGTTTAGGCTACGAGCAGTACTTC,CSAGTGGLGYEQYF
TRBV4-2,TRBJ1-6,.,14,TRBD1,TGTGCCAGCAGCGTCCGACAGGGAGATTCACCCCTCCACTTT,CASSVRQGDSPLHF
TRBV15,TRBJ1-1,.,14,.,TGTGCCACCAGCAGGCCTGGGGGAAACACTGAAGCTTTCTTT,CATSRPGGNTEAFF
TRBV5-1,TRBJ1-1,.,15,.,TGCGCCAGCAGCTTAGGCAGACTAATGAACACTGAAGCTTTCTTT,CASSLGRLMNTEAFF